In this sample, the clone carrying this T cell receptor beta chain turned up many times. Its antigen is unidentified. This record comes from a study of T cell repertoires in cytomegalovirus infection. About the research overall: Public TCR beta signatures were indicative of both CMV infection and a matching HLA type. Study-level findings and limits: Dominant in the ex vivo response were TCR beta clonotypes restricted by HLA-C and specific for CMV.

Each CDR3 protein gets one entry after TCRdb re-called the reads with MiXCR. The profile shows roughly 340,000 distinct CDR3 sequences, 25% to 30% of them singletons. Material: cultured PBMCs, obtained from culture after CMV antigen stimulation. The clonotype originates from a human donor in good health (CMV status not recorded). Some clones in this sample may be carry-over from other donors' samples.

CDR3 region: CASSLDSGKYGYTF. CDR3 bases: TGTGCCAGCAGCTTAGACTCAGGGAAATATGGCTACACCTTC. This chain uses TRBV11-2 with TRBJ1-2; possibly TRBD1 for D (5 bases). Per germline, CDR1 SGHAT and CDR2 FQNNGV. CDR3 size: 14 residues. The V end was cut by 0 bases, the J end by 5 bases, with 10 bases between.